This entry lists 3 T cell receptor beta chains sequenced from one sample in a study of PD-1 blockade in mismatch repair-deficient tumors. Profiling relied on immunoSEQ multiplex PCR, and the TCRdb table lists in-frame clones only, not all of them. The sample holds around 48,000 clones; around 82% are singletons and the top ten take 2.5% to 4%. The sample consisted of peripheral blood, taken 4 weeks after starting pembrolizumab. The receptors originated from an adult with mismatch repair-deficient cancer.

The rearrangement joins TRBV4-1 to TRBJ2-5; a weak D match, TRBD2 (5 bases). Near its end, the DNA agrees better with TRBJ2-7, so the J call may be wrong. The germline CDR1 and CDR2 sequences are MGHRA and YSYEKL. The CDR3 is 15 residues long. CDR3 sequence reads: CASSPQAADSYEQYF. The DNA of the CDR3 is TGCGCCAGCAGCCCCCAAGCGGCAGACTCCTACGAGCAGTACTTC.

V gene TRBV4-2 combines with J gene TRBJ1-4; possibly TRBD1 for D (6 bases). The CDR3 has 16 amino acids. Per germline, CDR1 LGHNA and CDR2 YNFKEQ. V was clipped by 0 bases and J by 8 bases, with 16 bases between them. The CDR3 nucleotides are TGTGCCAGCAGCCAAGAGGGTGGGGGGGCGCGGGAAAAACTGTTTTTT. Encoded protein: CASSQEGGGAREKLFF.

This clone has only one observation. The chain combines TRBV6-4 with TRBJ1-2, with a possible D match to TRBD1 (6 bases). CDR3 length: 14 residues. Trimming took off 2 bases at V and 7 bases at J, with 14 bases between the two ends. Germline V gene sequence: CDR1 MRHNA, CDR2 SNTAGT. The CDR3 loop reads CASSDVWGAGGYTF. DNA of the CDR3: TGTGCCAGCAGTGACGTTTGGGGGGCCGGTGGCTACACCTTC.